The 12 T cell receptor beta chains below come from one sample, sequenced in a study of blood T cells in healthy people across ages. A sample-barcoded 5' primer and a J-beta primer mix were used in a second PCR of roughly 7 to 11 cycles. TCRdb recomputed calls from the 5' RACE reads with MiXCR, one row per CDR3 protein. The data hold some 1.7 million distinct CDR3 sequences, with about 30% observed a single time. Sequenced: blood. The receptors derive from a woman in her twenties or thirties in good health.

J is TRBJ1-5 and V is TRBV27; no definite D call. Per germline, CDR1 MNHEY and CDR2 SMNVEV (reference sequence). This CDR3 region has 17 residues. The V and J ends lost 4 bases and 0 bases respectively, with 16 bases between them. As DNA, the CDR3 is TGTGCCAGCAGTTCAGGTGTTCGACGGGATAGCAATCAGCCCCAGCATTTT. As protein: CASSSGVRRDSNQPQHF.

This clonotype occurred many times. The V gene is TRBV5-1, the J gene TRBJ2-5; D remains unclear. CDR3 size: 15 residues. V was clipped by 0 bases and J by 1 base, with 10 bases between them. The V gene's germline CDR1 is SGHRS and CDR2 YFSETQ. The CDR3 DNA reads as TGCGCCAGCAGCTTGGGGTCGGCCGGCCAAGAGACCCAGTACTTC. Translating it yields CASSLGSAGQETQYF. Together with reference TRBV5-1 and TRBJ2-5, the CDR3 gives the full variable domain: KAGVTQTPRYLIKTRGQQVTLSCSPISGHRSVSWYQQTPGQGLQFLFEYFSETQRNKGNFPGRFSGRQFSNSRSEMNVSTLELGDSALYLCASSLGSAGQETQYFGPGTRLLVL.

This chain links TRBV10-2 with TRBJ2-4; TRBD2 is a possible D gene (6 bases). The germline CDR1 and CDR2 sequences are WSHSY and SAAADI. The CDR3 runs 15 residues. V was shortened by 8 bases and J by 2 bases, with 16 bases between the two germline ends. Here the CDR3 DNA reads TGCGCCAGCGGCCACCTGGGGGGTTCCAAAAACATTCAGTACTTC. Residues: CASGHLGGSKNIQYF.

Regarding this clonotype: The CDR3 end shows no conserved phenylalanine or tryptophan, and so a read error is likely. The limits of the CDR3 on the DNA are not certain, so only TCRdb's listed CDR3 is given. The chain links TRBV5-1 to TRBJ2-1. In germline, CDR1 is SGHRS, CDR2 YFSETQ. The CDR3 contains 10 residues when both ends are counted. The CDR3 here is CASQTMSSSS.

V gene TRBV5-1 combines with J gene TRBJ2-7; 10 bases match TRBD1. The CDR3 extends over 14 amino acids. CDR1 SGHRS and CDR2 YFSETQ come from the germline V gene. Trimming cost V 5 bases and J 7 bases; bases outside gene matches: 9. CDR3 in DNA: TGCGCCAGCAGGCGGCTGACAGGGGGCCATGAGCAGTACTTC. It encodes CASRRLTGGHEQYF.

This clonotype was detected a few times. This sequence joins TRBV2 and TRBJ2-5; the match to TRBD1 covers 8 bases. Germline V lookup: CDR1 SNHLY, CDR2 FYNNEI. The CDR3 extends over 19 amino acids. The V gene end was trimmed by 4 bases and the J gene end by 4 bases; junction bases not matched to a gene: 20. In nucleotides, the CDR3 is TGTGCCAGCAGTGGGACAACTCGGGCCGGGACAGGACCCACAGAGACCCAGTACTTC. Translated, it gives CASSGTTRAGTGPTETQYF.

This clonotype came up once. The chain is built from TRBV20-1 and TRBJ2-1; 11 bases map to TRBD2. The CDR3 totals 16 residues. After removal of 4 bases from V and 8 bases from J, the junction contained 13 bases not matched to a gene. Germline loops: CDR1 DFQATT, CDR2 SNEGSKA (reference sequence). CDR3 nucleotide sequence: TGCAGTGCTATCCCCCCAACTAGCGGGGGTACCGATGAGCAGTTCTTC. It yields the protein CSAIPPTSGGTDEQFF.

The rearrangement joins TRBV12-3 or TRBV12-4 to TRBJ2-7; no definite D call. Trimming stripped 3 bases from V and 12 bases from J, with 18 bases between. This CDR3 comprises 13 residues. The CDR3 is CASSFTVQETPYF. The CDR3 nucleotides read TGTGCCAGCAGTTTTACAGTCCAAGAGACCCCGTACTTC.

Only a few counts were recorded for this clonotype. The chain carries TRBV6-5 and TRBJ1-2; TRBD1 is a possible D gene (6 bases). The ends were cut back, 6 bases at V and 7 bases at J, with 21 bases in the middle. Looked up from germline, CDR1 is MNHEY and CDR2 is SVGAGI. CDR3 length: 15 residues. CDR3 amino acids: CASRPGQFTLGGYTF. For the CDR3, the DNA is TGTGCCAGCAGGCCCGGACAGTTCACCCTCGGTGGCTACACCTTC.

This clonotype was recorded a few times. This chain connects TRBV7-2 to TRBJ2-7; D perhaps matches TRBD2 (5 bases). In germline, CDR1 is SGHTA, CDR2 FQGNSA. The V gene lost 4 bases and the J gene lost 2 bases, with 15 bases spanning the gap. The CDR3 extends over 15 amino acids. CDR3 sequence (DNA): TGTGCCAGCAGCTCCCAGCACGGGCGGGCCTACGAGCAGTACTTC. As protein: CASSSQHGRAYEQYF.

CDR3 DNA sequence: TGTGCCAGCAGCAGACTAGCGGGAGGGGCCCCTCGCTACGAGCAGTACTTC. It yields the protein CASSRLAGGAPRYEQYF. The V and J genes are TRBV7-2 and TRBJ2-7; TRBD2 matches 14 bases. The germline V gene has CDR1 SGHTA and CDR2 FQGNSA. The trim removed 5 bases at V and 3 bases at J, leaving 9 bases unmatched. The CDR3 spans 17 residues.

This clonotype was recorded many times. This chain uses TRBV5-6 with TRBJ2-6; tentative D call: TRBD1 (6 bases). The germline gives CDR1 SGHDT, CDR2 YYEEEE. The CDR3 has 16 residues. V lost 3 bases and J lost 3, with 13 bases in between. The CDR3 DNA reads TGTGCCAGCAGCTCGAATACAGGGTATGGGGCCAACGTCCTGACTTTC. Amino acid sequence: CASSSNTGYGANVLTF. Together with reference TRBV5-6 and TRBJ2-6, the CDR3 gives the full variable domain: DAGVTQSPTHLIKTRGQQVTLRCSPKSGHDTVSWYQQALGQGPQFIFQYYEEEERQRGNFPDRFSGHQFPNYSSELNVNALLLGDSALYLCASSSNTGYGANVLTFGAGSRLTVL.